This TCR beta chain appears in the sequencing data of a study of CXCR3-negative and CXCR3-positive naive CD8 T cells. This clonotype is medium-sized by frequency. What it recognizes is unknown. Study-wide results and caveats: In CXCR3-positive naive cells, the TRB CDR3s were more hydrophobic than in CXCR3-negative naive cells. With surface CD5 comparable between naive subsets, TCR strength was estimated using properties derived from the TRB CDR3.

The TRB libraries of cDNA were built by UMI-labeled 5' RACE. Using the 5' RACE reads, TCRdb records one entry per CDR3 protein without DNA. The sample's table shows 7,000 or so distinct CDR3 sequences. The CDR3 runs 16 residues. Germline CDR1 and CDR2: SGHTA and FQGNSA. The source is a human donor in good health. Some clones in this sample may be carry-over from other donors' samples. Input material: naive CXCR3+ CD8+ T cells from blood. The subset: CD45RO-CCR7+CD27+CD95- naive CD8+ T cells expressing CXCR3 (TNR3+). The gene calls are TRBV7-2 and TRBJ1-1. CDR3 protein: CASSTYTRIGDTEAFF.